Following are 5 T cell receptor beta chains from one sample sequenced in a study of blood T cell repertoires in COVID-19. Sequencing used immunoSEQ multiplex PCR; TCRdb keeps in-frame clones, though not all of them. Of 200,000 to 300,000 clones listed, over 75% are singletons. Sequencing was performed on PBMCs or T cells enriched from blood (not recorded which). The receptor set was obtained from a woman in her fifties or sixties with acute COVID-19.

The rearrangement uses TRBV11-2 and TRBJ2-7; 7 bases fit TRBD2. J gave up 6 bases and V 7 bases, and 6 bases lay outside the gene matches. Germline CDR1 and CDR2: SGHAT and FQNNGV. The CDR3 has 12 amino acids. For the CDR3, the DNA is TGTGCCAGCACCCGGGAGGTTGGCGAGCAGTACTTC. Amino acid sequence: CASTREVGEQYF.

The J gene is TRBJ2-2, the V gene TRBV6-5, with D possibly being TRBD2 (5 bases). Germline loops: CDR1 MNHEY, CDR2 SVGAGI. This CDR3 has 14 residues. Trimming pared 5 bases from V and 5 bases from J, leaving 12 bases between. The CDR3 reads CASSLRGLTGELFF. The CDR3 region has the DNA TGTGCCAGCAGTCTTCGGGGTTTAACCGGGGAGCTGTTTTTT.

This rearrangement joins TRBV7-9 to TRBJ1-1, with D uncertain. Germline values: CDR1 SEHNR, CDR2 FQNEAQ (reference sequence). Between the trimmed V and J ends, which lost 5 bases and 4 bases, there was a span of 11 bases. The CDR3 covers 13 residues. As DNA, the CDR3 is TGTGCCAGCAGCCCGGGAGGGTCCACTGAAGCTTTCTTT. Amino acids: CASSPGGSTEAFF.

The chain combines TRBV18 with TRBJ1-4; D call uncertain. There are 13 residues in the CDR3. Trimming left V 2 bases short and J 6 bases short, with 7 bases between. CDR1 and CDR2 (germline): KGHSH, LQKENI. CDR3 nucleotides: TGTGCCAGCTCACCAGGGAGGGATGAAAAACTGTTTTTT. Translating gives CASSPGRDEKLFF.

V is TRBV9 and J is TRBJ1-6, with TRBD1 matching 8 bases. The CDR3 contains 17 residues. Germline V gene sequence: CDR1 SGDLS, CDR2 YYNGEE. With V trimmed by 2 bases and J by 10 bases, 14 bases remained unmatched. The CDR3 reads CASSVGVTGGRQSPLHF. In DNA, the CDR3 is TGTGCCAGCAGCGTCGGAGTTACAGGGGGAAGGCAGTCACCCCTCCACTTT. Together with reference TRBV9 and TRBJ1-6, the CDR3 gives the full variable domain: DSGVTQTPKHLITATGQRVTLRCSPRSGDLSVYWYQQSLDQGLQFLIQYYNGEERAKGNILERFSAQQFPDLHSELNLSSLELGDSALYFCASSVGVTGGRQSPLHFGNGTRLTVT.